These 23 T cell receptor beta chains share one sample of origin, sequenced in a study of somatic mutations in cytotoxic T cells in rheumatoid arthritis. TCRdb's copy holds only in-frame clones and misses some; the assay was immunoSEQ multiplex PCR. Seen here are 2,500 to 3,000 clones, 60% to 75% observed once, and the top ten hold 13%. Sequenced material: CD8+ T cells sorted from synovial fluid. The receptors here all came from a woman aged 18-30 years with rheumatoid arthritis.

The chain carries TRBV6-5 and TRBJ2-7; D unclear. The CDR3 totals 11 residues. CDR1 and CDR2 from the germline V gene are MNHEY and SVGAGI. V shed 5 bases and J shed 10 bases, with 12 bases lying between them. The CDR3 sequence is CASSETPSQYF. DNA of the CDR3: TGTGCCAGCAGTGAGACTCCTTCCCAGTACTTC.

The CDR3 DNA follows: TGTGCCAGCAGCTTAGGTGTCATCACCTACTTGGGCACAGATACGCAGTATTTT. Residues: CASSLGVITYLGTDTQYF. V is TRBV7-9 and J is TRBJ2-3; no definite D call. This CDR3 spans 18 amino acids. V lost 1 base to trimming and J lost 1 base, with 18 bases between them. CDR1 and CDR2 from the germline V gene are SEHNR and FQNEAQ (reference sequence).

The genes are TRBV5-4 and TRBJ2-7, with 7 bases aligning to TRBD2. This CDR3 comprises 13 residues. Germline lookup yields CDR1 SGHNT and CDR2 YYREEE (reference sequence). V dropped 3 bases and J dropped 3; count of bases not matched to a gene: 3. This chain's CDR3 is CASSSSGFYEQYF. In DNA, the CDR3 is TGTGCCAGCAGCTCTAGCGGCTTCTACGAGCAGTACTTC.

This chain connects TRBV28 to TRBJ1-5, with D perhaps matching TRBD1 (5 bases). The CDR3 covers 14 residues. Germline V CDR1 and CDR2: MDHEN, SYDVKM. V dropped 2 bases and J dropped 2 bases, with 7 bases sitting between them. The CDR3 reads CASSLGRGNQPQHF. CDR3 bases: TGTGCCAGCAGTTTAGGCAGGGGCAATCAGCCCCAGCATTTT.

The rearrangement uses TRBV6-5 and TRBJ2-7; 9 bases map to TRBD1. The V gene's germline CDR1 is MNHEY and CDR2 SVGAGI. The V segment lost 5 bases and the J segment 4 bases; nucleotides outside the gene matches: 3. The CDR3 has 13 residues. The CDR3 here is CASSAGTGYEQYF. DNA for the CDR3: TGTGCCAGCAGTGCCGGGACAGGGTACGAGCAGTACTTC.

The chain uses TRBV9 and TRBJ2-1, with 14 nucleotides matching TRBD2. This CDR3 region has 16 residues. CDR1 and CDR2 (germline): SGDLS, YYNGEE. V gave up 3 bases and J gave up 4 bases; unmatched junction bases: 3. CDR3 region: CASSDRLAGGYNEQFF. The CDR3 DNA sequence: TGTGCCAGCAGCGATCGACTAGCGGGGGGGTACAATGAGCAGTTCTTC.

V gene TRBV7-3 combines with J gene TRBJ2-7; 7 nucleotides match TRBD1. The V gene's germline CDR1 is SGHTA and CDR2 FQGTGA. This CDR3 comprises 13 residues. The ends lost 3 bases at V and 6 bases at J; junction bases unmatched: 5. The CDR3 spells CASSLTGKSEQYF. In nucleotides, the CDR3 is TGTGCCAGCAGCTTGACAGGGAAGAGCGAGCAGTACTTC.

The chain carries TRBV6-5 and TRBJ2-7; TRBD2 might be the D (7 bases). Trimming shortened V by 6 bases and J by 4 bases, and 13 bases separated the two germline ends. The length of the CDR3 is 13 residues. CDR1 is MNHEY and CDR2 is SVGAGI in the germline V gene. The DNA for the CDR3 is TGTGCCAGCAGATTCCGGGGGGCGTACGAGCAGTACTTC. It codes for CASRFRGAYEQYF.

This clone was detected only a few times. J is TRBJ2-1 and V is TRBV29-1; tentative D call: TRBD2 (5 bases). Germline assignment: CDR1 SQVTM and CDR2 ANQGSEA. This CDR3 contains 12 residues. Trimming removed 2 bases from V and 5 bases from J, with 7 bases in between. CDR3 loop: CSVEMRDNEQFF. CDR3 coding DNA: TGCAGCGTTGAAATGAGGGACAATGAGCAGTTCTTC.

This clone was seen more than once but under ten times. For the CDR3, the DNA is TGCGCCAGCAGCCAAGTAGCGGGGGGGCCCTACAATGAGCAGTTCTTC. Translated, it gives CASSQVAGGPYNEQFF. The V and J genes are TRBV4-1 and TRBJ2-1; 11 bases are shared with TRBD2. J gave up 2 bases and V 1 base, and 1 base lay outside the gene matches. The CDR3 has 16 residues. Per germline, CDR1 MGHRA and CDR2 YSYEKL.

This rearrangement joins TRBV15 to TRBJ2-5, with 8 bases lining up with TRBD1. The trim removed 3 bases at V and 5 bases at J, leaving 11 bases unmatched. Germline V gives CDR1 LNHNV, CDR2 YYDKDF (reference sequence). This CDR3 has 16 amino acids. In DNA form, the CDR3 reads TGTGCCACCAGCAGCGATAACAGGGGGGCGGTGGAGACCCAGTACTTC. Translating it yields CATSSDNRGAVETQYF.

The V call is TRBV11-2, the J call TRBJ2-7; TRBD1 might be the D (6 bases). The CDR3 is 14 residues long. V gave up 0 bases and J gave up 4 bases, with 10 bases separating them. The germline CDR1 and CDR2 sequences are SGHAT and FQNNGV. CDR3 protein: CASSLDPDSYEQYF. The CDR3 region has the DNA TGTGCCAGCAGCTTAGATCCGGACAGTTACGAGCAGTACTTC.

The chain combines TRBV11-2 with TRBJ2-1, with a tentative D call TRBD2 (6 bases). The CDR3 runs 13 residues. Germline V gene sequence: CDR1 SGHAT, CDR2 FQNNGV. The germline V and J ends were trimmed by 3 bases and 8 bases, with 11 bases remaining between them. The CDR3 DNA follows: TGTGCCAGCAGCTTGGGAGGTGGGGATGAGCAGTTCTTC. Protein: CASSLGGGDEQFF. Using reference TRBV11-2 and TRBJ2-1 for the parts outside the CDR3, the full variable domain is EAGVAQSPRYKIIEKRQSVAFWCNPISGHATLYWYQQILGQGPKLLIQFQNNGVVDDSQLPKDRFSAERLKGVDSTLKIQPAKLEDSAVYLCASSLGGGDEQFFGPGTRLTVL.

The chain links TRBV6-5 to TRBJ2-7; unclear D gene. Germline V gene sequence: CDR1 MNHEY, CDR2 SVGAGI. The CDR3 runs 14 residues. Trimming removed 6 bases at V and 4 bases at J, with 16 bases between. CDR3 loop: CASSSPQVSYEQYF. Written as DNA, the CDR3 is TGTGCCAGCAGCAGCCCCCAGGTGTCATACGAGCAGTACTTC.

The gene calls are TRBV28 and TRBJ2-5, with D possibly TRBD1 on 5 matching bases. CDR1 is MDHEN and CDR2 is SYDVKM in the germline V gene. Trimming pared 5 bases from V and 4 bases from J, leaving 11 bases between. The CDR3 runs 13 residues. CDR3 in amino acids: CASSDRGAETQYF. The CDR3, as DNA: TGTGCCAGCAGTGATAGGGGCGCAGAGACCCAGTACTTC.

Worth noting for this clone: The sample has other DNA sequences that encode this CDR3 too. The V gene is TRBV28, the J gene TRBJ1-2, with D possibly TRBD1 on 6 matching bases. Per germline, CDR1 MDHEN and CDR2 SYDVKM. Deletions cut 5 bases from V and 5 bases from J, with 15 bases between. The CDR3 is 14 residues long. The CDR3 protein is CASSPGGQGYGYTF. CDR3 coding DNA: TGTGCCAGCAGTCCGGGTGGGCAGGGGTATGGCTACACCTTC.

This clone was picked up one time. CDR3 nucleotide sequence: TGTGCCAGCAGTTTGATGTGGAGTGAGCAGTTCTTC. As protein: CASSLMWSEQFF. The chain links TRBV28 to TRBJ2-1, with no clear D. CDR1 is MDHEN, CDR2 SYDVKM, per germline. The CDR3 loop spans 12 amino acids. Trimming removed 3 bases at V and 9 bases at J, with 9 bases between.

The chain couples TRBV7-2 to TRBJ1-6; 10 nucleotides align to TRBD1. The CDR3 has 15 residues. The germline CDR1 and CDR2 sequences are SGHTA and FQGNSA. Trimming at V came to 5 bases and at J to 6 bases, leaving 4 bases not matched to a gene. CDR3 sequence (DNA): TGTGCCAGCAGCCAGGGACAGGGGCTTAATTCACCCCTCCACTTT. Its protein is CASSQGQGLNSPLHF.

This clone came up once. V usage is TRBV6-1 and J usage is TRBJ1-2; perhaps TRBD1 as D (5 bases). The V gene lost 11 bases and the J gene lost 8 bases, with 12 bases spanning the gap. The CDR3 runs 10 residues. CDR1 MNHNS and CDR2 SASEGT come from the germline V gene. The CDR3, as DNA: TGTGCCGCCAAGGGGATCGGCTACACCTTC. It translates to CAAKGIGYTF.

V is TRBV9 and J is TRBJ2-3, with D perhaps matching TRBD1 (6 bases). The germline V gene has CDR1 SGDLS and CDR2 YYNGEE. The V end was cut by 4 bases, the J end by 1 base, with 13 bases between. The CDR3 has 15 residues. CDR3 in DNA: TGTGCCAGCAGCACTCGGGACACCCGCACAGATACGCAGTATTTT. It translates to CASSTRDTRTDTQYF.

The genes are TRBV23-1 and TRBJ2-5, with unresolved D. TRBV23-1 is sorted into the ORF group, with uncertain function. The CDR3 extends over 13 amino acids. Between the trimmed V and J ends, which lost 5 bases and 4 bases, there was a span of 11 bases. For the CDR3, the DNA is TGCGCCAGCAGTATCAGGTTTGGAGAGACCCAGTACTTC. Its protein product is CASSIRFGETQYF.

J is TRBJ2-7 and V is TRBV28; D is possibly TRBD1 (6 bases). The CDR3 is 17 residues long. V was cut by 6 bases and J by 5 bases, with 26 bases left in between. In germline, CDR1 is MDHEN, CDR2 SYDVKM. CDR3 coding DNA: TGTGCCAGCAGCCTGGTGACAGGCCGCACTTTGGACGACGAGCAGTACTTC. As protein: CASSLVTGRTLDDEQYF.

This chain uses TRBV6-5 with TRBJ2-5; D remains ambiguous. This CDR3 spans 11 amino acids. V was clipped by 7 bases and J by 7 bases, with 10 bases between them. From germline, CDR1 is MNHEY and CDR2 SVGAGI. The CDR3 DNA follows: TGTGCCAGCATCCAATCCGGGACCCAGTACTTC. It is translated as CASIQSGTQYF.